A selection of T cell receptor beta chains follows, all from one sample in a study of blood T cell repertoires in COVID-19. Produced via immunoSEQ multiplex PCR; TCRdb's table is partial and in-frame only. This sample has 210,000 or so clones, with about nine tenths found just once. The sample was peripheral blood. The source is a woman in her forties with acute or convalescent COVID-19. CDR3s include the opening cysteine and the closing phenylalanine or tryptophan. D genes are given only for firm matches. Expanded clones are given a class, and other clones once, few, many or no size at all.

clone_size: -; v_call: TRBV5-4; d_call: -; j_call: TRBJ1-2; cdr3_aa: CASIGQGLHSYGYTF; cdr3_nt: TGTGCCAGCATAGGCCAGGGCCTACATTCCTATGGCTACACCTTC
clone_size: -; v_call: TRBV5-1; d_call: TRBD1; j_call: TRBJ1-4; cdr3_aa: CASSLGQGHEKLFF; cdr3_nt: TGCGCCAGCAGCCTGGGACAGGGCCACGAAAAACTGTTTTTT
clone_size: -; v_call: TRBV20-1; d_call: TRBD1; j_call: TRBJ2-3; cdr3_aa: CSANDPATGSTDTQYF; cdr3_nt: TGCAGTGCTAATGATCCCGCGACAGGGTCCACAGATACGCAGTATTTT
clone_size: -; v_call: TRBV18; d_call: TRBD1; j_call: TRBJ2-2; cdr3_aa: CASSPPGQGDTGELFF; cdr3_nt: TGTGCCAGCTCACCACCGGGACAGGGAGACACCGGGGAGCTGTTTTTT
clone_size: -; v_call: TRBV1; d_call: -; j_call: TRBJ1-1; cdr3_aa: CTSSQQTGGTVGNTEAFF; cdr3_nt: TGCACCAGCAGCCAACAAACAGGGGGTACTGTCGGGAACACTGAAGCTTTCTTT
clone_size: -; v_call: TRBV9; d_call: -; j_call: TRBJ2-5; cdr3_aa: CASSGRGGHQETQYF; cdr3_nt: TGTGCCAGCAGCGGCAGGGGAGGGCACCAAGAGACCCAGTACTTC
clone_size: -; v_call: TRBV6-5; d_call: TRBD1; j_call: TRBJ1-1; cdr3_aa: CASSKGVQGLGEAFF; cdr3_nt: TGTGCCAGCAGCAAAGGGGTACAGGGGTTGGGTGAAGCTTTCTTT
clone_size: -; v_call: TRBV5-4; d_call: TRBD2; j_call: TRBJ2-1; cdr3_aa: CASSLATSGGNIYNEQFF; cdr3_nt: TGTGCCAGCAGCTTGGCTACTAGCGGGGGGAATATTTACAATGAGCAGTTCTTC
clone_size: few; v_call: TRBV5-1; d_call: -; j_call: TRBJ2-1; cdr3_aa: CASSLTDNEQFF; cdr3_nt: TGCGCCAGCAGCTTGACGGACAATGAGCAGTTCTTC
clone_size: -; v_call: TRBV7-2; d_call: -; j_call: TRBJ2-1; cdr3_aa: CASSLGWSGRRMAQFF; cdr3_nt: TGTGCCAGCAGCTTAGGATGGAGCGGGCGGCGGATGGCGCAGTTCTTC
clone_size: -; v_call: TRBV4-1; d_call: -; j_call: TRBJ2-1; cdr3_aa: CASSPWGEPSSYNEQFF; cdr3_nt: TGCGCCAGCAGCCCTTGGGGGGAGCCGAGCTCCTACAATGAGCAGTTCTTC
clone_size: -; v_call: TRBV7-2; d_call: TRBD2; j_call: TRBJ2-2; cdr3_aa: CASSLLAGAGTGELFF; cdr3_nt: TGTGCCAGCAGCTTGCTAGCGGGGGCGGGCACCGGGGAGCTGTTTTTT
clone_size: -; v_call: TRBV2; d_call: TRBD2; j_call: TRBJ2-2; cdr3_aa: CASRETSVATGELFF; cdr3_nt: TGTGCCAGCAGAGAAACTAGCGTCGCCACCGGGGAGCTGTTTTTT
clone_size: -; v_call: TRBV6-5; d_call: -; j_call: TRBJ1-2; cdr3_aa: CASNPQGMYGYTF; cdr3_nt: TGTGCCAGCAACCCACAGGGAATGTATGGCTACACCTTC
clone_size: -; v_call: TRBV11-2; d_call: -; j_call: TRBJ1-2; cdr3_aa: CASSGGPYGYTF; cdr3_nt: TGTGCCAGTAGCGGGGGCCCCTATGGCTACACCTTC
clone_size: few; v_call: TRBV4-1; d_call: TRBD1; j_call: TRBJ1-2; cdr3_aa: CASSPPLLTGGRGYTF; cdr3_nt: TGCGCCAGCAGCCCGCCACTACTGACAGGGGGACGTGGCTACACCTTC
clone_size: -; v_call: TRBV4-1; d_call: -; j_call: TRBJ1-1; cdr3_aa: CASSPNPGLGGAFF; cdr3_nt: TGCGCCAGCAGCCCAAATCCGGGACTTGGGGGAGCTTTCTTT
clone_size: -; v_call: TRBV4-2; d_call: TRBD1; j_call: TRBJ2-2; cdr3_aa: CASSRGQGGDTGELFF; cdr3_nt: TGTGCCAGCAGCCGGGGACAGGGGGGGGACACCGGGGAGCTGTTTTTT
clone_size: -; v_call: TRBV5-1; d_call: TRBD1; j_call: TRBJ1-4; cdr3_aa: CASSLTGEEKLFF; cdr3_nt: TGCGCCAGCAGCTTAACAGGGGAGGAAAAACTGTTTTTT
clone_size: -; v_call: TRBV4-2; d_call: TRBD1; j_call: TRBJ1-3; cdr3_aa: CASSLTPGTGAGNTIYF; cdr3_nt: TGTGCCAGCAGCCTTACACCCGGGACAGGGGCCGGAAACACCATATATTTT
clone_size: -; v_call: TRBV6-5; d_call: TRBD1; j_call: TRBJ1-2; cdr3_aa: CASSYGTGGERGYTF; cdr3_nt: TGTGCCAGCAGTTACGGCACAGGGGGCGAACGTGGCTACACCTTC
clone_size: -; v_call: TRBV7-9; d_call: -; j_call: TRBJ2-3; cdr3_aa: CASSFQRPLGDTQYF; cdr3_nt: TGTGCCAGCAGCTTCCAGCGGCCCCTCGGGGATACGCAGTATTTT
clone_size: -; v_call: TRBV28; d_call: -; j_call: TRBJ1-2; cdr3_aa: CASTTEGYGYTF; cdr3_nt: TGTGCCAGTACCACAGAGGGCTATGGCTACACCTTC
clone_size: -; v_call: TRBV10-3; d_call: -; j_call: TRBJ1-4; cdr3_aa: CAISDSRSSNEKLFF; cdr3_nt: TGTGCCATCAGTGATTCCCGGTCCTCTAATGAAAAACTGTTTTTT
clone_size: -; v_call: TRBV2; d_call: TRBD1; j_call: TRBJ1-6; cdr3_aa: CASSESLGDRNSPLHF; cdr3_nt: TGTGCCAGCAGTGAATCGCTAGGGGACAGAAATTCACCCCTCCACTTT
clone_size: -; v_call: TRBV19; d_call: -; j_call: TRBJ1-5; cdr3_aa: CASSRTAAQPQHF; cdr3_nt: TGTGCCAGTAGTAGAACGGCGGCCCAGCCCCAGCATTTT
clone_size: few; v_call: TRBV6-1; d_call: -; j_call: TRBJ1-2; cdr3_aa: CASSERRSTYGYTF; cdr3_nt: TGTGCCAGCAGTGAGCGCAGGTCGACCTATGGCTACACCTTC
clone_size: few; v_call: TRBV5-1; d_call: -; j_call: TRBJ1-5; cdr3_aa: CASSGVVDRDNQPQHF; cdr3_nt: TGCGCCAGCAGCGGGGTTGTAGACAGAGACAATCAGCCCCAGCATTTT
clone_size: -; v_call: TRBV14; d_call: TRBD1; j_call: TRBJ1-1; cdr3_aa: CASSQVTGRNTEAFF; cdr3_nt: TGTGCCAGCAGCCAAGTGACAGGGCGAAACACTGAAGCTTTCTTT
clone_size: few; v_call: TRBV4-1; d_call: -; j_call: TRBJ1-2; cdr3_aa: CASSQDRQLYGYTF; cdr3_nt: TGCGCCAGCAGCCAAGATCGACAGCTTTATGGCTACACCTTC
clone_size: few; v_call: TRBV10-1; d_call: TRBD2; j_call: TRBJ2-5; cdr3_aa: CASSERTSATQETQYF; cdr3_nt: TGCGCCAGCAGTGAAAGGACTAGCGCGACACAAGAGACCCAGTACTTC
clone_size: once; v_call: TRBV7-2; d_call: -; j_call: TRBJ1-6; cdr3_aa: CASSLVGANSPLHF; cdr3_nt: TGTGCCAGCAGCTTAGTAGGGGCCAATTCACCCCTCCACTTT
clone_size: -; v_call: TRBV13; d_call: TRBD1; j_call: TRBJ2-3; cdr3_aa: CASSLDRGRTDTQYF; cdr3_nt: TGTGCCAGCAGCTTGGACAGGGGGCGAACAGATACGCAGTATTTT
clone_size: -; v_call: TRBV5-6; d_call: -; j_call: TRBJ2-5; cdr3_aa: CASSLQAIQETQYF; cdr3_nt: TGTGCCAGCAGCCTGCAGGCGATTCAAGAGACCCAGTACTTC
clone_size: -; v_call: TRBV3-1/TRBV3-2; d_call: TRBD1; j_call: TRBJ1-6; cdr3_aa: CASSQPTGGPSPLHF; cdr3_nt: TGTGCCAGCAGCCAACCGACAGGGGGCCCCTCACCCCTCCACTTT
clone_size: -; v_call: TRBV10-3; d_call: -; j_call: TRBJ1-4; cdr3_aa: CAISERGTDEKLFF; cdr3_nt: TGTGCCATCAGTGAACGGGGGACCGATGAAAAACTGTTTTTT
clone_size: -; v_call: TRBV5-1; d_call: TRBD1; j_call: TRBJ2-5; cdr3_aa: CASSEGQGSAASAFGTQYF; cdr3_nt: TGCGCCAGCAGCGAGGGACAGGGAAGTGCCGCGTCCGCCTTTGGGACCCAGTACTTC
clone_size: -; v_call: TRBV7-3; d_call: -; j_call: TRBJ2-5; cdr3_aa: CASSTPSFSDRYQETQYF; cdr3_nt: TGTGCCAGCAGCACCCCTTCTTTTTCGGACAGATACCAAGAGACCCAGTACTTC
clone_size: once; v_call: TRBV25-1; d_call: -; j_call: TRBJ1-1; cdr3_aa: CASRSSLNTEAFF; cdr3_nt: TGTGCCAGCAGGTCGAGCTTGAACACTGAAGCTTTCTTT
clone_size: once; v_call: TRBV2; d_call: -; j_call: TRBJ1-1; cdr3_aa: CASSPRTLPGTEAFF; cdr3_nt: TGTGCCAGCAGTCCTCGGACACTCCCCGGCACTGAAGCTTTCTTT
clone_size: -; v_call: TRBV19; d_call: -; j_call: TRBJ2-3; cdr3_aa: CASSIVNTDTQYF; cdr3_nt: TGTGCCAGTAGTATCGTTAACACAGATACGCAGTATTTT
clone_size: -; v_call: TRBV6-6; d_call: -; j_call: TRBJ1-1; cdr3_aa: CASSYSIQSYTEAFF; cdr3_nt: TGTGCCAGCAGTTACTCGATACAGAGCTACACTGAAGCTTTCTTT
clone_size: once; v_call: TRBV5-4; d_call: -; j_call: TRBJ2-1; cdr3_aa: CASSPTGNTYNEQFF; cdr3_nt: TGTGCCAGCAGCCCAACGGGAAACACCTACAATGAGCAGTTCTTC
clone_size: -; v_call: TRBV6-5; d_call: -; j_call: TRBJ2-2; cdr3_aa: CASIGFTGELFF; cdr3_nt: TGTGCCAGCATCGGGTTTACCGGGGAGCTGTTTTTT